This is a list of T cell receptor beta chains from one sample in a study of blood T cell repertoires in COVID-19. Repertoires were generated with immunoSEQ multiplex PCR, while TCRdb's copy carries only in-frame clones and drops some. Counted here are roughly 190,000 clones, approximately 90% occurring once; the ten biggest clones make up 2% to 2.5%. Material for sequencing was PBMCs or T cells enriched from blood (not recorded which). Receptor source: a woman aged 25 to 45 who had recovered from COVID-19. Both conserved end residues are part of each CDR3. The D gene is left open where the match is weak. Clone size is stated in some rows and not others, as once, few, many or a class when expanded.

clone size: .
J gene: TRBJ1-1
V gene: TRBV30
D gene: .
CDR3 DNA: TGTGCCTGGGGGGCCCCAGGGCAGGATGTAGCTTTCTTT
CDR3 protein: CAWGAPGQDVAFF

clone size: .
J gene: TRBJ1-5
V gene: TRBV7-2
D gene: .
CDR3 DNA: TGTGCCAGCAGCTTAGCGGGGGCCGATAGCAATCAGCCCCAGCATTTT
CDR3 protein: CASSLAGADSNQPQHF

clone size: .
J gene: TRBJ1-5
V gene: TRBV30
D gene: .
CDR3 DNA: TGTGCCTGGAGTGAATTGGCGGGGAGCAATCAGCCCCAGCATTTT
CDR3 protein: CAWSELAGSNQPQHF

clone size: .
J gene: TRBJ2-7
V gene: TRBV19
D gene: TRBD1
CDR3 DNA: TGTGCCAGTAAACCGGGACAGGGGGCTTACGAGCAGTACTTC
CDR3 protein: CASKPGQGAYEQYF

clone size: .
J gene: TRBJ2-3
V gene: TRBV7-3
D gene: TRBD2
CDR3 DNA: TGTGCCAGCAGCCTCCGTCGGGAGGGCACAGATACGCAGTATTTT
CDR3 protein: CASSLRREGTDTQYF

clone size: .
J gene: TRBJ1-3
V gene: TRBV18
D gene: .
CDR3 DNA: TGTGCCAGCTCACCCTACGTGACCGACAGGAGCTCTGGAAACACCATATATTTT
CDR3 protein: CASSPYVTDRSSGNTIYF

clone size: .
J gene: TRBJ2-1
V gene: TRBV13
D gene: TRBD1
CDR3 DNA: TGTGCCAGCAGCTCAAACACCGGGACAGGGGGTTACAATGAGCAGTTCTTC
CDR3 protein: CASSSNTGTGGYNEQFF

clone size: .
J gene: TRBJ1-2
V gene: TRBV6-5
D gene: .
CDR3 DNA: TGTGCCAGCAGGGTAGGGGATGATGGCTACACCTTC
CDR3 protein: CASRVGDDGYTF

clone size: .
J gene: TRBJ2-1
V gene: TRBV25-1
D gene: TRBD2
CDR3 DNA: TGTGCCAGCAGTGTGGCGGGAGCCTTGGTGAATGAGCAGTTCTTC
CDR3 protein: CASSVAGALVNEQFF

clone size: .
J gene: TRBJ1-1
V gene: TRBV30
D gene: .
CDR3 DNA: TGTGCCTGGATTAAGGACAAAGTGAACACTGAAGCTTTCTTT
CDR3 protein: CAWIKDKVNTEAFF

clone size: .
J gene: TRBJ2-5
V gene: TRBV13
D gene: TRBD2
CDR3 DNA: TGTGCCAGCAGCTTAGCTCGGCGGGGGGCCCAGGAGACCCAGTACTTC
CDR3 protein: CASSLARRGAQETQYF

clone size: .
J gene: TRBJ2-1
V gene: TRBV13
D gene: .
CDR3 DNA: TGTGCCAGCAGCTATGGCAGGGCCGACAACAATGAGCAGTTCTTC
CDR3 protein: CASSYGRADNNEQFF

clone size: .
J gene: TRBJ2-3
V gene: TRBV3-1/TRBV3-2
D gene: TRBD2
CDR3 DNA: TGTGCCAGCAGCCAAGTGGTGACTAGCGGGAGGGGCGGATGGACAGATACGCAGTATTTT
CDR3 protein: CASSQVVTSGRGGWTDTQYF

clone size: .
J gene: TRBJ2-1
V gene: TRBV6-2/TRBV6-3
D gene: .
CDR3 DNA: TGTGCCAGCAGCGTACAGAGCTCCTACAATGAGCAGTTCTTC
CDR3 protein: CASSVQSSYNEQFF

clone size: .
J gene: TRBJ2-1
V gene: TRBV24-1
D gene: .
CDR3 DNA: TGTGCCACCAGATCCGGGAGTTCCTACAATGAGCAGTTCTTC
CDR3 protein: CATRSGSSYNEQFF

clone size: .
J gene: TRBJ1-1
V gene: TRBV2
D gene: .
CDR3 DNA: TGTGCCAGCAGTGACAGGGGAGTCAACACTGAAGCTTTCTTT
CDR3 protein: CASSDRGVNTEAFF

clone size: once
J gene: TRBJ1-1
V gene: TRBV11-2
D gene: .
CDR3 DNA: TGTGCCAGCACCACACGTAGCCACACTGAAGCTTTCTTT
CDR3 protein: CASTTRSHTEAFF

clone size: .
J gene: TRBJ2-5
V gene: TRBV7-8
D gene: .
CDR3 DNA: TGTGCCAGCAGCTTTCAAGCTTATAACAGGGCACAAGAGACCCAGTACTTC
CDR3 protein: CASSFQAYNRAQETQYF

clone size: .
J gene: TRBJ1-5
V gene: TRBV5-1
D gene: .
CDR3 DNA: TGCGCCAGCAGCCATGACATTCATCAGCCCCAGCATTTT
CDR3 protein: CASSHDIHQPQHF

clone size: .
J gene: TRBJ1-3
V gene: TRBV9
D gene: TRBD1
CDR3 DNA: TGTGCCAGCAGCGCCACGACAGACAGGGGGACAGCTGGAAACACCATATATTTT
CDR3 protein: CASSATTDRGTAGNTIYF

clone size: .
J gene: TRBJ1-2
V gene: TRBV7-9
D gene: TRBD1
CDR3 DNA: TGTGCCAGCAGCTTAAGAGGCGGGACAGGGGGCCTGTTAATGGGCTACACCTTC
CDR3 protein: CASSLRGGTGGLLMGYTF

clone size: .
J gene: TRBJ1-1
V gene: TRBV18
D gene: .
CDR3 DNA: TGTGCCAGCTCACCCCCTCGGGTGAACACTGAAGCTTTCTTT
CDR3 protein: CASSPPRVNTEAFF

clone size: .
J gene: TRBJ1-4
V gene: TRBV29-1
D gene: .
CDR3 DNA: TGCAGCGTTGAAACAGATGAAAAACTGTTTTTT
CDR3 protein: CSVETDEKLFF

clone size: .
J gene: TRBJ2-1
V gene: TRBV7-2
D gene: TRBD1
CDR3 DNA: TGTGCCAGCAGCTTCCCTACAGGGGCTGAGCAGTTCTTC
CDR3 protein: CASSFPTGAEQFF

clone size: .
J gene: TRBJ2-3
V gene: TRBV10-3
D gene: .
CDR3 DNA: TGTGCCATCAGTGACCGTCGGGGGAGAGACACAGATACGCAGTATTTT
CDR3 protein: CAISDRRGRDTDTQYF

clone size: .
J gene: TRBJ2-5
V gene: TRBV11-2
D gene: TRBD2
CDR3 DNA: TGTGCCAGCAGCCAGCGGGGGCGATCTCCAGAGACCCAGTACTTC
CDR3 protein: CASSQRGRSPETQYF

clone size: .
J gene: TRBJ2-1
V gene: TRBV7-2
D gene: TRBD2
CDR3 DNA: TGTGCCAGCAGCGGACGGGGGACTAGCGGTTACAATGAGCAGTTCTTC
CDR3 protein: CASSGRGTSGYNEQFF

clone size: .
J gene: TRBJ2-5
V gene: TRBV7-2
D gene: .
CDR3 DNA: TGTGCCAGCAGCTTAGTGCGTCTCCAAGAGACCCAGTACTTC
CDR3 protein: CASSLVRLQETQYF

clone size: .
J gene: TRBJ2-3
V gene: TRBV13
D gene: .
CDR3 DNA: TGTGCCAGCAGCTTTGGAGGTAATCCAGATACGCAGTATTTT
CDR3 protein: CASSFGGNPDTQYF

clone size: .
J gene: TRBJ1-4
V gene: TRBV3-1/TRBV3-2
D gene: TRBD1
CDR3 DNA: TGTGCCAGCAGCCAAAACGTCAGGGGGGCTAATGAAAAACTGTTTTTT
CDR3 protein: CASSQNVRGANEKLFF

clone size: .
J gene: TRBJ1-1
V gene: TRBV29-1
D gene: .
CDR3 DNA: TGCAGCGTTGCACCAGGACAGAACACTGAAGCTTTCTTT
CDR3 protein: CSVAPGQNTEAFF

clone size: .
J gene: TRBJ2-5
V gene: TRBV6-4
D gene: .
CDR3 DNA: TGTGCCAGCACCAGGTTCCGTAGACAGATCCAAGAGACCCAGTACTTC
CDR3 protein: CASTRFRRQIQETQYF

clone size: once
J gene: TRBJ2-7
V gene: TRBV7-2
D gene: TRBD2
CDR3 DNA: TGTGCCAGCAGCCCCCAACTAGCGGGTCGCGTGGGGTCATACGAGCAGTACTTC
CDR3 protein: CASSPQLAGRVGSYEQYF

clone size: .
J gene: TRBJ2-1
V gene: TRBV30
D gene: TRBD2
CDR3 DNA: TGTGCCTGGAGTATAGGTCTAGCGGGAGTAGGGCAGTTCTTC
CDR3 protein: CAWSIGLAGVGQFF

clone size: .
J gene: TRBJ1-1
V gene: TRBV5-8
D gene: TRBD1
CDR3 DNA: TGTGCCAGCAGCCTCCGAGGACAGGGGTCTGAAGCTTTCTTT
CDR3 protein: CASSLRGQGSEAFF

clone size: .
J gene: TRBJ1-1
V gene: TRBV14
D gene: .
CDR3 DNA: TGTGCCAGCAGTCTAAACGGACACTCACGCACCTTGAACACTGAAGCTTTCTTT
CDR3 protein: CASSLNGHSRTLNTEAFF

clone size: .
J gene: TRBJ1-4
V gene: TRBV11-2
D gene: .
CDR3 DNA: TGTGCCAGCAGCGCGAGGTCGGATGAAAAACTGTTTTTT
CDR3 protein: CASSARSDEKLFF

clone size: .
J gene: TRBJ2-7
V gene: TRBV7-9
D gene: TRBD1
CDR3 DNA: TGTGCCAGCAGCCGGGGACAGATCTACGAGCAGTACTTC
CDR3 protein: CASSRGQIYEQYF

clone size: .
J gene: TRBJ2-7
V gene: TRBV7-9
D gene: TRBD2
CDR3 DNA: TGTGCCAGCGGGACTATCTACGAGCAGTACTTC
CDR3 protein: CASGTIYEQYF

clone size: .
J gene: TRBJ1-1
V gene: TRBV21-1
D gene: .
CDR3 DNA: TGTGCCAGCAGCAAAGGGGAGGTGTGGGGCGCGGCTTTCTTT
CDR3 protein: CASSKGEVWGAAFF

clone size: .
J gene: TRBJ1-1
V gene: TRBV7-2
D gene: .
CDR3 DNA: TGTGCCAGCAGCACCCAGGAGAACACTGAAGCTTTCTTT
CDR3 protein: CASSTQENTEAFF